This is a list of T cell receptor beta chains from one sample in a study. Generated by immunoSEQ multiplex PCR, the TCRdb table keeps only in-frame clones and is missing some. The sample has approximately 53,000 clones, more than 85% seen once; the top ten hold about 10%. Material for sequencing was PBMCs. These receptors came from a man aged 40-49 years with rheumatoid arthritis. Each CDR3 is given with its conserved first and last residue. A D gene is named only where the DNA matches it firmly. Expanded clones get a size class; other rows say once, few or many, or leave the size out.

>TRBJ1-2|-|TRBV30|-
TGTGCCTGGAGTAGGGACAACTACTATGGCTACACCTTC
CAWSRDNYYGYTF
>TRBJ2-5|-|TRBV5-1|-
TGCGCCAGCAGCTTGGAGTGGGAGACCCAGTACTTC
CASSLEWETQYF
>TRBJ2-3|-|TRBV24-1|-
TGTGCCACCAGTGGAGGGGGCACAGATACGCAGTATTTT
CATSGGGTDTQYF
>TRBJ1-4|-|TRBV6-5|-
TGTGCCAGCAGTTACTCGAATAGCAACAATGAAAAACTGTTTTTT
CASSYSNSNNEKLFF
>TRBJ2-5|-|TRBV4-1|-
TGCGCCAGCAGCCAGGTCGGAGGGGAGACCCAGTACTTC
CASSQVGGETQYF
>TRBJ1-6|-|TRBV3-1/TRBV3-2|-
TGTGCCAGCAGCCAAGATCGAGTGTATAATTCACCCCTCCACTTT
CASSQDRVYNSPLHF
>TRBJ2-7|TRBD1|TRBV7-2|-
TGTGCCAGCAGCCCGGCAGGGACAGGGGCCTACGAGCAGTACTTC
CASSPAGTGAYEQYF
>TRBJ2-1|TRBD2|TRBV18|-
TGTGCCAGCTCACCACCTACGGGAGGGGCCTACAATGAGCAGTTCTTC
CASSPPTGGAYNEQFF
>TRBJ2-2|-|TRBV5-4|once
TGTGCCAGCAGCTCGGACACGATGGGTGCCGGGGAGCTGTTTTTT
CASSSDTMGAGELFF
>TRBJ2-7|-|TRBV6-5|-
TGTGCCAGCAGTTACTCGGGTAGGAAAGGTGGCGAGCAGTACTTC
CASSYSGRKGGEQYF
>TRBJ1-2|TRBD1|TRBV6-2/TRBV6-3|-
TGTGCCAGCAGTTACCTCGACAGGGAAGGGTATGGCTACACCTTC
CASSYLDREGYGYTF
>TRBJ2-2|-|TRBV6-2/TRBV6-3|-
TGTGCCAGCAGTTACCCGGACAGAGCGGTCGGCACCGGGGAGCTGTTTTTT
CASSYPDRAVGTGELFF
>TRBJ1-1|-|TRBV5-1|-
TGCGCCAGCAGCTTGGAAGTGGTCACGGGTTTATCGAACACTGAAGCTTTCTTT
CASSLEVVTGLSNTEAFF
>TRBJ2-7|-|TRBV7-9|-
TGTGCCAGCAGCCCACCGTCGACAGTGCCCCACTACGAGCAGTACTTC
CASSPPSTVPHYEQYF
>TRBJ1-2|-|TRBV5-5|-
TGTGCCAGCAGCTCGGCAGGGCAGGGGTTTGGCTACACCTTC
CASSSAGQGFGYTF
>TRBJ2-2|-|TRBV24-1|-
TGTGCCACCAGTGTGGGCACCGCGAACACCGGGGAGCTGTTTTTT
CATSVGTANTGELFF
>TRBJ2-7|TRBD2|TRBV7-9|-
TGTGCTATCCCCGGGGCTAGCGGGGGAAACGAGCAGTACTTC
CAIPGASGGNEQYF
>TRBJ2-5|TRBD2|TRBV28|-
TGTGCCAGCAGGCGACCCACCGGGACTAGCGTCTTCCAAGAGACCCAGTACTTC
CASRRPTGTSVFQETQYF
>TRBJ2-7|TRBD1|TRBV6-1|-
TGTGCCAGCAGTGAACGCCAGGGGGAAGCCTACGAGCAGTACTTC
CASSERQGEAYEQYF
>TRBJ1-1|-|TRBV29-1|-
TGCAGCGTTGAAGATCCATACAGCAGGACGGACTTGAACACTGAAGCTTTCTTT
CSVEDPYSRTDLNTEAFF
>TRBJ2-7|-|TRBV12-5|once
TGTGCTAGTGGTTCGGGCATCTACGAGCAGTACTTC
CASGSGIYEQYF
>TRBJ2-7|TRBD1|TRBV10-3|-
TGTGCCATCAAGGGGGCTCCGGCCGAGCAGTACTTC
CAIKGAPAEQYF
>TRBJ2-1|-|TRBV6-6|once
TGTGCCAGCAGTTACCGGGGGGCTGAGCAGTTCTTC
CASSYRGAEQFF
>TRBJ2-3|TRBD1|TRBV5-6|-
TGTGCCAGCAGCACGGGACAGGGCACAGATACGCAGTATTTT
CASSTGQGTDTQYF
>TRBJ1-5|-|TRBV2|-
TGTGCCAGCAGTGAATGGGAGGGGCAGGGTCAGCCCCAGCATTTT
CASSEWEGQGQPQHF
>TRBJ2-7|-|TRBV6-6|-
TGTGCCAGCAGTTACTCGACCTCCTACGAGCAGTACTTC
CASSYSTSYEQYF
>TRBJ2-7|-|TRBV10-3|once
TGTGCCATCAGGGACGGCTCCTACGAGCAGTACTTC
CAIRDGSYEQYF
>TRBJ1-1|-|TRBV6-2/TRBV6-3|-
TGTGCCAGCAGTGCCCTCCGCCATGAAGCTTTCTTT
CASSALRHEAFF
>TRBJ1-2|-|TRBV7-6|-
TGTGCCAGCAGCTCAAGGTCGGCCTGGGGCTACACCTTC
CASSSRSAWGYTF
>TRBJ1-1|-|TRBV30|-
TGTGCCTGGAGCGGGACGGACGAAGCTTTCTTT
CAWSGTDEAFF
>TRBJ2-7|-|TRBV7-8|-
TGTGCCAGCAGCTTCGAACAGGGTATCGACGAGCAGTACTTC
CASSFEQGIDEQYF
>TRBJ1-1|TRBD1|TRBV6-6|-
TGTGCCAGCAGACACGGACAGGGTTTGAACACTGAAGCTTTCTTT
CASRHGQGLNTEAFF
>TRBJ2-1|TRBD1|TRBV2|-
TGTGCCAGCAGTGGGGGGACAGGAACCTACAATGAGCAGTTCTTC
CASSGGTGTYNEQFF
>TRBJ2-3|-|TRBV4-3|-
TGCGCCAGCAGCCAAGAGGGCCGCACAGATACGCAGTATTTT
CASSQEGRTDTQYF
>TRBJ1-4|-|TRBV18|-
TGTGCCAGCCTCTCGGGCGAAAAACTGTTTTTT
CASLSGEKLFF
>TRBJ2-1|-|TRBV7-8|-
TGTGCCAGCAGCCCGGGGTGGAGCTCCTACAATGAGCAGTTCTTC
CASSPGWSSYNEQFF
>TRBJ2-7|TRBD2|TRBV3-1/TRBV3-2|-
TGTGCCAGCAGCACCGACCTAGCGGGAGTTGCGTACGAGCAGTACTTC
CASSTDLAGVAYEQYF
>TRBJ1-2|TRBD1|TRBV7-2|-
TGTGCCAGCAGCTTACAGGGACAGGGGTATGGCTACACCTTC
CASSLQGQGYGYTF
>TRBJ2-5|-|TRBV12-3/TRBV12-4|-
TGTGCCAGCAGTCCCCCCGAAGGTGAGACCCAGTACTTC
CASSPPEGETQYF
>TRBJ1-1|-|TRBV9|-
TGTGCCAGCAGCCGAACCGGGCTTGGAGGGTCGAGGACTGAAGCTTTCTTT
CASSRTGLGGSRTEAFF
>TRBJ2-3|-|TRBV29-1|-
TGCAGCGTTCGACAGGGGGCTAGCGGGGGTAGCACAGATACGCAGTATTTT
CSVRQGASGGSTDTQYF